Following are 32 T cell receptor beta chains from one sample sequenced in a study of blood T cell repertoires in COVID-19. TCRdb keeps only in-frame clones here, not all; method: immunoSEQ multiplex PCR. The repertoire includes roughly 430,000 clones, approximately 88% of them detected once, and around 1.9% sits in the top ten. Sequencing was performed on PBMCs or T cells enriched from blood (not recorded which). These receptors were taken from a woman aged 40 to 49 with acute COVID-19.

This clone has a single count. The chain joins TRBV5-4 to TRBJ2-5; the D gene is possibly TRBD2 (6 bases). The germline gives CDR1 SGHNT, CDR2 YYREEE (reference sequence). This CDR3 has 15 residues. V lost 0 bases, J lost 2 bases, and 11 bases lay in between. DNA of the CDR3: TGTGCCAGCAGCTTGGGAGGGGCGGGACAAGAGACCCAGTACTTC. Translating it yields CASSLGGAGQETQYF.

This chain joins TRBV18 and TRBJ1-1, with 7 bases matching TRBD1. CDR1 is KGHSH, CDR2 LQKENI, per germline. The CDR3 is 15 residues long. V gave up 2 bases and J gave up 5 bases; unmatched junction bases: 8. The CDR3 loop is CASSPIPDRDTEAFF. For the CDR3, the DNA is TGTGCCAGCTCACCAATCCCCGACAGGGATACTGAAGCTTTCTTT.

The rearrangement uses TRBV30 and TRBJ1-6; tentative D call: TRBD1 (5 bases). CDR1 GTSNPN and CDR2 SVGIG come from the germline V gene (reference sequence). CDR3 length equals 18 residues. Trimming took 2 bases from V and 0 from J, leaving 17 bases between them. The CDR3 nucleotides read TGTGCCTGGAGTACCCCTCGACAGCCGAGCTCCTATAATTCACCCCTCCACTTT. Residues: CAWSTPRQPSSYNSPLHF.

The chain combines TRBV19 with TRBJ1-2; perhaps TRBD1 as D (5 bases). Per germline, CDR1 LNHDA and CDR2 SQIVND (reference sequence). V shed 2 bases and J shed 8 bases, with 18 bases lying between them. The CDR3 sequence is 15 residues long. In DNA, the CDR3 is TGTGCCAGTAGTATATCCGCCGTGAAGGGGAAAGGCTACACCTTC. This translates into CASSISAVKGKGYTF. Full variable domain (missing parts from reference TRBV19 and TRBJ1-2): DGGITQSPKYLFRKEGQNVTLSCEQNLNHDAMYWYRQDPGQGLRLIYYSQIVNDFQKGDIAEGYSVSREKKESFPLTVTSAQKNPTAFYLCASSISAVKGKGYTFGSGTRLTVV.

Only a few counts were recorded for this clone. The chain uses TRBV7-9 and TRBJ1-1; a possible D gene is TRBD1 (5 bases). Germline CDR1 SEHNR, CDR2 FQNEAQ (reference sequence). Trimming pared 5 bases from V and 8 bases from J, leaving 15 bases between. CDR3 length: 13 residues. In DNA form, the CDR3 reads TGTGCCAGCAGCCCCGACAGTTTCACCGAAGCTTTCTTT. Translating gives CASSPDSFTEAFF. Full variable domain (outside the CDR3, taken from reference TRBV7-9 and TRBJ1-1): DTGVSQNPRHKITKRGQNVTFRCDPISEHNRLYWYRQTLGQGPEFLTYFQNEAQLEKSRLLSDRFSAERPKGSFSTLEIQRTEQGDSAMYLCASSPDSFTEAFFGQGTRLTVV.

The chain has TRBV30 and TRBJ1-6; tentatively, D is TRBD1 (6 bases). Germline lookup yields CDR1 GTSNPN and CDR2 SVGIG (reference sequence). The length of the CDR3 is 13 residues. Between the trimmed V and J ends, which lost 1 base and 8 bases, there was a span of 9 bases. CDR3 nucleotide sequence: TGTGCCTGGAGTGAGCAGGGGTATTCACCCCTCCACTTT. Protein: CAWSEQGYSPLHF.

The chain uses TRBV18 and TRBJ1-3; D possibly corresponds to TRBD1 (6 bases). Germline-derived CDR1 and CDR2 are KGHSH and LQKENI. V was trimmed by 6 bases and J by 2 bases, leaving 14 bases between them. The CDR3 has 15 residues. In DNA, the CDR3 is TGTGCCAGCTCCCGCTGGACAGCAACTGGAAACACCATATATTTT. Translation: CASSRWTATGNTIYF.

In its sample, this clone was seen a few times. This chain joins TRBV29-1 and TRBJ1-3; no firm D call. The CDR3 totals 11 residues. Germline CDR1 reads SQVTM; CDR2 reads ANQGSEA. V was trimmed by 4 bases and J by 3 bases, leaving 4 bases between them. This CDR3 is CSVANGNTIYF. Here the CDR3 DNA reads TGCAGCGTTGCAAATGGAAACACCATATATTTT.

This rearrangement joins TRBV24-1 to TRBJ2-7, with a tentative D call TRBD2 (7 bases). Per germline, CDR1 KGHDR and CDR2 SFDVKD. V lost 3 bases and J 3 bases, leaving 11 bases between the germline ends. The CDR3 contains 14 residues. In DNA, the CDR3 is TGTGCCACCAGTGATCCGCGGGGGCGCTACGAGCAGTACTTC. It translates to CATSDPRGRYEQYF.

This sequence joins TRBV20-1 and TRBJ2-7, with D perhaps TRBD2 (5 bases). Trimming removed 3 bases at V and 0 bases at J, with 9 bases between. Germline-derived CDR1 and CDR2 are DFQATT and SNEGSKA (reference sequence). The CDR3 spans 13 residues. The CDR3 bases are TGCAGTGCTAGTACGGGGAACTCCTACGAGCAGTACTTC. It translates to CSASTGNSYEQYF.

This chain connects TRBV19 to TRBJ2-7, with 11 positions matching TRBD2. Trimming removed 5 bases from V and 3 bases from J; junction bases left unmatched: 9. The CDR3 spans 16 residues. The germline V gene encodes CDR1 LNHDA and CDR2 SQIVND (reference sequence). The CDR3 sequence: CASSLSSGTSGYEQYF. CDR3 coding DNA: TGTGCCAGTAGTCTAAGCTCCGGGACTAGCGGCTACGAGCAGTACTTC.

The sample holds one count of this clone. The chain links TRBV7-9 to TRBJ2-3, with TRBD1 matching 9 bases. V was pared by 3 bases and J by 5 bases, with 6 bases of the junction left unmatched. This CDR3 has 15 amino acids. Germline CDR1 SEHNR, CDR2 FQNEAQ (reference sequence). The CDR3 region has the DNA TGTGCCAGCAGCTTTTACAGGGGGCACGAAGATACGCAGTATTTT. It encodes CASSFYRGHEDTQYF.

Here the CDR3 DNA reads TGTGCCTGGAGTTTCTTCCAAGAGACCCAGTACTTC. Its protein product is CAWSFFQETQYF. The chain joins TRBV30 to TRBJ2-5; D uncertain. Germline CDR1 is GTSNPN and CDR2 is SVGIG (reference sequence). The length of the CDR3 is 12 residues. Trimming removed 2 bases from V and 1 base from J, with 5 bases in between.

This chain uses TRBV5-4 with TRBJ2-3; TRBD2 agrees at 10 bases. Looked up from germline, CDR1 is SGHNT and CDR2 is YYREEE (reference sequence). This CDR3 region has 17 residues. With 0 bases clipped from V and 1 base from J, the junction kept 5 bases outside the gene matches. The CDR3 loop is CASSLGALAGGTDTQYF. In DNA form, the CDR3 reads TGTGCCAGCAGCTTGGGAGCGCTAGCGGGGGGCACAGATACGCAGTATTTT.

The V call is TRBV2, the J call TRBJ1-6; no clear D. V dropped 5 bases and J dropped 5 bases, with 7 bases sitting between them. The CDR3 spans 13 residues. Germline CDR1 SNHLY, CDR2 FYNNEI. CDR3 region: CASSWQNNSPLHF. The CDR3 bases are TGTGCCAGCAGTTGGCAGAATAATTCACCCCTCCACTTT.

A remark on this clone: Other DNA sequences in the sample encode the same CDR3. The chain is built from TRBV2 and TRBJ2-7; a possible D gene is TRBD2 (5 bases). The CDR3 runs to 12 residues. The germline V and J ends were trimmed by 4 bases and 3 bases, with 7 bases remaining between them. Germline V gene lookup returns CDR1 SNHLY and CDR2 FYNNEI. The DNA for the CDR3 is TGTGCCAGCAGTGTTGAGGGCTACGAGCAGTACTTC. As protein: CASSVEGYEQYF.

The rearrangement links TRBV2 to TRBJ2-1; possibly TRBD2 for D (5 bases). V gave up 7 bases and J gave up 14 bases, with 12 bases separating them. Germline loops: CDR1 SNHLY, CDR2 FYNNEI. The length of the CDR3 is 10 residues. The CDR3 loop reads CASTQGSKFF. DNA of the CDR3: TGTGCCAGCACCCAAGGGAGTAAGTTCTTC.

The chain couples TRBV9 to TRBJ1-1; 7 bases agree with TRBD1. Germline CDR1 SGDLS, CDR2 YYNGEE. J gave up 1 base and V 2 bases, and 11 bases lay outside the gene matches. The CDR3 contains 17 residues. DNA of the CDR3: TGTGCCAGCAGCGTCGGGACAGCGGGAGGTGCGAACACTGAAGCTTTCTTT. This sequence encodes CASSVGTAGGANTEAFF.

V usage is TRBV19 and J usage is TRBJ2-3; 10 bases agree with TRBD2. This CDR3 comprises 16 residues. V lost 5 bases, J lost 1 base, and 6 bases stayed unmatched. Germline V gene sequence: CDR1 LNHDA, CDR2 SQIVND (reference sequence). CDR3 in amino acids: CASSLRTSGGTDTQYF. The DNA for the CDR3 is TGTGCCAGTAGTCTCCGTACTAGCGGGGGCACAGATACGCAGTATTTT.

The chain recombines TRBV3-1 (or the pseudogene TRBV3-2) with TRBJ2-5; TRBD2 matches at 9 bases. The CDR3 spans 15 residues. The germline V gene encodes CDR1 LGHDT and CDR2 YNNKEL (reference sequence). With V trimmed by 2 bases and J by 6 bases, 7 bases remained unmatched. In DNA, the CDR3 is TGTGCCAGCAGCCAAATAGCGGGGGTGGTGAAGACCCAGTACTTC. The encoded protein is CASSQIAGVVKTQYF.

The gene calls are TRBV6-5 and TRBJ1-2, with D unclear. Trimming pared 6 bases from V and 7 bases from J, leaving 15 bases between. Per the germline V gene, CDR1 is MNHEY and CDR2 is SVGAGI. This CDR3 comprises 13 residues. CDR3 loop: CASSLEARGGYTF. For the CDR3, the DNA is TGTGCCAGCAGCTTGGAGGCGAGAGGTGGCTACACCTTC.

The CDR3 DNA follows: TGTGCCAGCAGCTTTCTGTTAGACAGGGTCAAGGAGGGCTACACCTTC. Amino acids: CASSFLLDRVKEGYTF. The chain has TRBV7-9 and TRBJ1-2, with 7 bases identical to TRBD1. Germline V gives CDR1 SEHNR, CDR2 FQNEAQ (reference sequence). Losses at the gene ends were 3 bases for V and 8 bases for J; bases not matched to a gene: 15. The CDR3 spans 16 residues.

The chain links TRBV11-3 to TRBJ1-2, with D possibly being TRBD1 (6 bases). CDR3 length: 19 residues. Looked up from germline, CDR1 is SGHNT and CDR2 is YENEEA. V was pared by 1 base and J by 5 bases, with 26 bases between. CDR3 in DNA: TGTGCCAGCAGCTTAGTAGTTTGCGCCCGGGACACCCCCTGGTATGGCTACACCTTC. Protein: CASSLVVCARDTPWYGYTF. The full variable domain, completed using reference TRBV11-3 and TRBJ1-2, is EAGVVQSPRYKIIEKKQPVAFWCNPISGHNTLYWYLQNLGQGPELLIRYENEEAVDDSQLPKDRFSAERLKGVDSTLKIQPAELGDSAVYLCASSLVVCARDTPWYGYTFGSGTRLTVV.

This chain links TRBV12-5 with TRBJ2-2; 7 bases agree with TRBD1. This CDR3 is 15 amino acids long. Germline CDR1 is LGHNT and CDR2 is FRNRAP. J gave up 1 base and V 5 bases, and 4 bases lay outside the gene matches. The CDR3 nucleotides are TGTGCTAGTGGTCCTGACAGGGTGAACACCGGGGAGCTGTTTTTT. It encodes CASGPDRVNTGELFF.

The genes are TRBV3-1 (or the pseudogene TRBV3-2) and TRBJ2-3; no firm D call. The V and J ends lost 0 bases and 4 bases respectively, with 8 bases between them. Germline V CDR1 and CDR2: LGHDT, YNNKEL (reference sequence). The CDR3 spans 14 residues. The CDR3 nucleotides read TGTGCCAGCAGCCAAGATATACGGGCAGATACGCAGTATTTT. The encoded protein is CASSQDIRADTQYF.

This clone was seen once. The chain recombines TRBV7-8 with TRBJ2-5; D is ambiguous. V was shortened by 8 bases and J by 5 bases, with 12 bases between the two germline ends. CDR1 is SGHVS and CDR2 is FQNEAQ in the germline V gene. The CDR3 totals 12 residues. The CDR3 coding sequence is TGTGCCAGCTCCAGGATGAAGGAGACCCAGTACTTC. As protein: CASSRMKETQYF.

This chain uses TRBV11-2 with TRBJ1-2, with D uncertain. V was shortened by 2 bases and J by 1 base, with 17 bases between the two germline ends. There are 17 residues in the CDR3. Germline loops: CDR1 SGHAT, CDR2 FQNNGV. The CDR3 coding sequence is TGTGCCAGCAGCTTAAGTACTTTCCCCTCATTTAACTATGGCTACACCTTC. Its translation is CASSLSTFPSFNYGYTF.

This chain connects TRBV19 to TRBJ2-1; TRBD2 aligns across 8 bases. The V segment lost 8 bases and the J segment 6 bases; nucleotides outside the gene matches: 6. This CDR3 is 13 amino acids long. CDR1 is LNHDA and CDR2 is SQIVND in the germline V gene (reference sequence). The CDR3 loop is CASGAGGSNEQFF. In DNA form, the CDR3 reads TGTGCCAGTGGGGCGGGGGGTTCCAATGAGCAGTTCTTC.

The V call is TRBV15, the J call TRBJ2-3; D is perhaps TRBD1 (6 bases). V lost 2 bases to trimming and J lost 1 base, with 7 bases between them. CDR3 size: 14 residues. Germline V gene lookup returns CDR1 LNHNV and CDR2 YYDKDF (reference sequence). CDR3: CATSRQGRTDTQYF. The CDR3 bases are TGTGCCACCAGCAGACAGGGGCGCACAGATACGCAGTATTTT.

With regard to this clone: Other DNA variants within this sample encode the same CDR3. The chain employs TRBV7-6 and TRBJ2-1, with D unresolved. Germline V lookup: CDR1 SGHVS, CDR2 FNYEAQ. Trimming removed 3 bases from V and 0 bases from J, with 3 bases in between. The CDR3 runs 13 residues. This chain's CDR3 is CASSLSSYNEQFF. Here the CDR3 DNA reads TGTGCCAGCAGCTTGAGCTCCTACAATGAGCAGTTCTTC.

V usage is TRBV4-1 and J usage is TRBJ2-7, with 7 nucleotides matching TRBD2. V trimming: 3 bases; J trimming: 3 bases; junction bases outside the gene matches: 8. The length of the CDR3 is 15 residues. From germline, CDR1 is MGHRA and CDR2 YSYEKL. CDR3 sequence (DNA): TGCGCCAGCAGCCAGACGCTAGCGGAGTACTACGAGCAGTACTTC. Translated: CASSQTLAEYYEQYF.

V usage is TRBV6-5 and J usage is TRBJ2-3; unclear D gene. Trimming cost V 3 bases and J 0 bases, with 4 bases left between them. The CDR3 has 13 residues. Germline-derived CDR1 and CDR2 are MNHEY and SVGAGI. CDR3 protein: CASSYLSTDTQYF. CDR3 bases: TGTGCCAGCAGTTATCTCAGCACAGATACGCAGTATTTT.